The 25 T cell receptor beta chains given below trace back to one sample, sequenced in a study of T cell repertoires and leukemia-associated antigens. Each CDR3 protein gets one entry after TCRdb re-called the 5' RACE reads with MiXCR. The sample yields around 14,000 distinct CDR3 sequences, 30% to 45% seen once. The antigens of these receptors remain unknown. The specimen sequenced was CD3+ T cells sorted from blood and cultured. The receptors originated from a female donor in good health.

Comment on this clonotype: A read error may account for a junction end that differs from germline. The chain uses TRBV5-1 and TRBJ2-7; no clear D gene. The CDR3 runs to 14 residues. Germline-derived CDR1 and CDR2 are SGHRS and YFSETQ. The CDR3 nucleotides read TGCGCCAGCAGCTCGGACGATTCAATGTACGAGCGGTACTTC. The encoded protein is CASSSDDSMYERYF. Filled out from reference TRBV5-1 and TRBJ2-7, the complete variable domain reads KAGVTQTPRYLIKTRGQQVTLSCSPISGHRSVSWYQQTPGQGLQFLFEYFSETQRNKGNFPGRFSGRQFSNSRSEMNVSTLELGDSALYLCASSSDDSMYERYFGPGTRLTVT.

The rearrangement uses TRBV20-1 and TRBJ2-3; 9 nucleotides align to TRBD2. The V and J ends lost 2 bases and 0 bases, in that order; junction bases with no gene match: 0. CDR3 length: 14 amino acids. The germline V gene has CDR1 DFQATT and CDR2 SNEGSKA (reference sequence). CDR3 bases: TGCAGTGCTAGAACTAGCGGGAGCACAGATACGCAGTATTTT. Amino acid sequence: CSARTSGSTDTQYF.

This chain uses TRBV5-1 with TRBJ2-3, with 7 bases that match TRBD1. The germline CDR1 and CDR2 sequences are SGHRS and YFSETQ. After removal of 0 bases from V and 6 bases from J, the junction contained 13 bases not matched to a gene. The CDR3 runs 17 residues. CDR3 protein: CASSLDGTAIASDTQYF. The CDR3 DNA is TGCGCCAGCAGCTTGGATGGGACAGCCATAGCCTCGGATACGCAGTATTTT.

There are many counts of this clonotype. This chain links TRBV7-2 with TRBJ1-2; 8 nucleotides agree with TRBD1. CDR1 is SGHTA, CDR2 FQGNSA, per germline. The junction had 8 bases not matched to a gene; V was cut back by 4 bases and J by 7 bases. The CDR3 is made up of 14 amino acids. CDR3 sequence reads: CASSSWDRSSGYTF. As DNA, the CDR3 is TGTGCCAGCAGCTCATGGGACAGGTCCTCTGGCTACACCTTC.

Regarding this clonotype: Mismatch with germline at one junction end may stem from a read error. The chain is built from TRBV11-2 and TRBJ2-7, with D unclear. The CDR3 loop spans 14 amino acids. Germline CDR1 is SGHAT and CDR2 is FQNNGV. The CDR3 region has the DNA TGCGCCAGCAGCTTGGCCAGATCCTACTACGAGCAGTGCTTC. It specifies CASSLARSYYEQCF.

The chain links TRBV11-2 to TRBJ2-2; 13 bases map to TRBD2. CDR3 length equals 18 residues. Looked up from germline, CDR1 is SGHAT and CDR2 is FQNNGV. The junction had 13 bases not matched to a gene; V was cut back by 5 bases and J by 7 bases. Here the CDR3 reads CASSRFGGLAGVGGELFF. DNA for the CDR3: TGTGCCAGCAGCCGGTTTGGAGGACTAGCGGGGGTTGGCGGGGAGCTGTTTTTT.

This clonotype was detected ten times or more. The chain joins TRBV6-6 to TRBJ1-2, with D possibly matching TRBD1 (6 bases). This CDR3 region has 16 residues. Between the trimmed V and J ends, which lost 2 bases and 4 bases, there was a span of 17 bases. Per the germline V gene, CDR1 is MNHNY and CDR2 is SVGAGI (reference sequence). The CDR3 here is CASSYRTQGFSYGYTF. CDR3 nucleotides: TGTGCCAGCAGTTACCGGACCCAGGGGTTCTCCTATGGCTACACCTTC.

This clonotype occurred many times. The chain employs TRBV28 and TRBJ2-3; D is unresolved. Per the germline V gene, CDR1 is MDHEN and CDR2 is SYDVKM. Trimming left V 0 bases short and J 6 bases short, with 10 bases between. The CDR3 is 14 amino acids. CDR3 DNA sequence: TGTGCCAGCAGTTTATGGACCAGACCGGATACGCAGTATTTT. Protein product: CASSLWTRPDTQYF.

The chain joins TRBV5-1 to TRBJ1-1; D might be TRBD1 (5 bases). V was cut by 0 bases and J by 4 bases, with 10 bases left in between. The CDR3 length is 14 residues. CDR1 is SGHRS and CDR2 is YFSETQ in the germline V gene. The CDR3 spells CASSLGGAGTEAFF. The CDR3 region has the DNA TGCGCCAGCAGCTTGGGGGGCGCTGGCACTGAAGCTTTCTTT. The full variable domain, with the rest looked up from reference TRBV5-1 and TRBJ1-1, is KAGVTQTPRYLIKTRGQQVTLSCSPISGHRSVSWYQQTPGQGLQFLFEYFSETQRNKGNFPGRFSGRQFSNSRSEMNVSTLELGDSALYLCASSLGGAGTEAFFGQGTRLTVV.

This clonotype is categorized as medium-sized. The chain couples TRBV6-1 to TRBJ2-7; TRBD2 is a possible D gene (6 bases). The V gene's germline CDR1 is MNHNS and CDR2 SASEGT. The ends were cut back, 2 bases at V and 6 bases at J, with 14 bases in the middle. This CDR3 has 14 residues. The CDR3 DNA reads as TGTGCCAGCAGTGAAAAACCGGACTACTTCGAGCAGTACTTC. Translated, it gives CASSEKPDYFEQYF.

J is TRBJ2-1 and V is TRBV20-1, with D possibly TRBD2 on 6 matching bases. Per the germline V gene, CDR1 is DFQATT and CDR2 is SNEGSKA (reference sequence). Trimming pared 1 base from V and 5 bases from J, leaving 12 bases between. The CDR3 runs 14 residues. For the CDR3, the DNA is TGCAGTGCTAGAGCCGGGAGATGGAACAATGAGCAGTTCTTC. Amino acid sequence: CSARAGRWNNEQFF.

As concerns this clonotype: Because the CDR3's place on the DNA is in doubt, the DNA is left out and the CDR3 is given as listed by TCRdb. J is TRBJ2-3 and V is TRBV29-1; the table's D call TRBD1 went unverified against the DNA. The CDR3 has 16 amino acids, counting both end residues. CDR1 SQVTM and CDR2 ANQGSEA come from the germline V gene. CDR3 protein: CSVEVAWGGGTDTQYF.

This clonotype was picked up one time. The chain combines TRBV20-1 with TRBJ2-3, with 14 positions matching TRBD2. The CDR3 sequence is 14 residues long. In germline, CDR1 is DFQATT, CDR2 SNEGSKA (reference sequence). Trimming removed 6 bases from V and 8 bases from J; junction bases left unmatched: 7. The CDR3 here is CSAGTSGSRGTQYF. Written as DNA, the CDR3 is TGCAGTGCCGGGACTAGCGGGAGTCGGGGTACGCAGTATTTT.

This clonotype was seen repeatedly, ten times or more. DNA for the CDR3: TGTGCCAGCAGCCCCCTAGCGGGAGGGCCGAGGAATGAGCAGTTCTTC. This encodes CASSPLAGGPRNEQFF. The chain combines TRBV3-1 with TRBJ2-1, with 12 bases matching TRBD2. The CDR3 has 16 residues. V lost 4 bases to trimming and J lost 7 bases; unmatched junction nucleotides: 8. The germline V gene has CDR1 LGHDT and CDR2 YNNKEL (reference sequence).

This chain uses TRBV4-3 with TRBJ2-3; TRBD1 aligns across 9 bases. Losses at the gene ends were 1 base for V and 6 bases for J; bases not matched to a gene: 11. Germline loops: CDR1 LGHNA, CDR2 YSLEER. CDR3 length equals 17 residues. Here the CDR3 DNA reads TGCGCCAGCAGCCAAGTCGGGACAGGGAATTTTGTGGATACGCAGTATTTT. It codes for CASSQVGTGNFVDTQYF.

This chain connects TRBV5-1 to TRBJ2-2; TRBD1 matches 9 bases. J gave up 7 bases and V 2 bases, and 6 bases lay outside the gene matches. Germline values: CDR1 SGHRS, CDR2 YFSETQ. The CDR3 is made up of 15 amino acids. In DNA form, the CDR3 reads TGCGCCAGCAGCTTCGGGACAGGGCTGGACGGGGAGCTGTTTTTT. Protein: CASSFGTGLDGELFF.

The rearrangement uses TRBV12-3 or TRBV12-4 and TRBJ2-1; D may match TRBD1 or TRBD2 (5 bases each). The CDR3 runs to 11 residues. The V and J ends lost 3 bases and 12 bases respectively, with 9 bases between them. CDR3 sequence (DNA): TGTGCCAGCAGTTTGGGGGTCGGGCAGTTCTTC. This sequence encodes CASSLGVGQFF.

Turning to this clonotype: A read error is likely, as this CDR3 ends without the conserved phenylalanine or tryptophan. It is unclear where the CDR3 begins or ends on the DNA, so no DNA is shown, and the CDR3 is as TCRdb lists it. V and J are TRBV5-5 and TRBJ2-6. The CDR3 spans 16 amino acids, including both terminal residues. Germline V CDR1 and CDR2: SGHKS, YYEKEE (reference sequence). The CDR3 sequence: CASSLGTSSGANVLAL.

Points on this clonotype: The junction and the germline gene differ at one end; a read error may be behind it. This chain uses TRBV20-1 with TRBJ2-3; D is undetermined. The CDR3 sequence is 15 residues long. Germline-derived CDR1 and CDR2 are DFQATT and SNEGSKA (reference sequence). The CDR3 DNA sequence: TGCAGCGCTAGAGATCCCAGCCGAAACACAGATACGCAGTATTTT. Residues: CSARDPSRNTDTQYF.

With regard to this clonotype: A read error may produce the germline difference seen at one junction end. The V and J genes are TRBV7-2 and TRBJ1-4; 7 nucleotides agree with TRBD1. CDR1 and CDR2 from the germline V gene are SGHTA and FQGNSA. The CDR3 covers 14 residues. The CDR3 nucleotides read TGTGCCAGTAGCTGGACAGGCCCTAATGAAAGACTGTTTTTT. It encodes CASSWTGPNERLFF.

In this sample, this clonotype turned up many times. The V gene is TRBV6-5, the J gene TRBJ2-7; 7 bases are a match to TRBD2. V shed 6 bases and J 2 bases; nucleotides not matched to a gene: 10. The germline gives CDR1 MNHEY, CDR2 SVGAGI. This CDR3 region has 15 residues. CDR3 region: CASSRGGEGPYEQYF. The DNA for the CDR3 is TGTGCCAGCAGCCGGGGAGGGGAGGGGCCCTACGAGCAGTACTTC.

This clonotype has only a few counts. A much bigger clone sits one base away, suggesting this may be a read error. This chain joins TRBV18 and TRBJ2-7; D gene ambiguous. The length of the CDR3 is 13 residues. The germline V gene has CDR1 KGHSH and CDR2 LQKENI. CDR3 DNA sequence: TGTGCCAGCTCACCACTTTCGGGCGACGAGCGGTACTTC. It codes for CASSPLSGDERYF.

By its share, this clonotype is medium-sized. The CDR3 sequence: CASSQDHQGASPLHF. The CDR3 nucleotides are TGTGCCAGCAGCCAAGATCACCAGGGAGCGTCACCCCTCCACTTT. This chain links TRBV4-2 with TRBJ1-6; D is possibly TRBD1 (5 bases). In germline, CDR1 is LGHNA, CDR2 YNFKEQ. The CDR3 spans 15 residues. Trimming removed 0 bases at V and 10 bases at J, with 13 bases between.

Sample share makes this clonotype medium-sized. The chain is built from TRBV7-9 and TRBJ2-7; D remains ambiguous. The germline gives CDR1 SEHNR, CDR2 FQNEAQ (reference sequence). Deletions cut 5 bases from V and 1 base from J, with 12 bases between. This CDR3 is 14 amino acids long. The DNA of the CDR3 is TGTGCCAGCAGCCTAGGTGACTTATCCTACGAGCAGTACTTC. This translates into CASSLGDLSYEQYF. The variable domain in full, completed from reference TRBV7-9 and TRBJ2-7, reads DTGVSQNPRHKITKRGQNVTFRCDPISEHNRLYWYRQTLGQGPEFLTYFQNEAQLEKSRLLSDRFSAERPKGSFSTLEIQRTEQGDSAMYLCASSLGDLSYEQYFGPGTRLTVT.

The chain recombines TRBV2 with TRBJ2-7; D is tentatively TRBD1 or TRBD2 (5 bases each). The CDR3 sequence is 14 residues long. The germline V and J ends were trimmed by 6 bases and 6 bases, with 18 bases remaining between them. CDR1 SNHLY and CDR2 FYNNEI come from the germline V gene. The CDR3 DNA sequence: TGTGCCAGCAGATCCGGGGCGCAACCGATCGAGCAGTACTTC. As protein: CASRSGAQPIEQYF.